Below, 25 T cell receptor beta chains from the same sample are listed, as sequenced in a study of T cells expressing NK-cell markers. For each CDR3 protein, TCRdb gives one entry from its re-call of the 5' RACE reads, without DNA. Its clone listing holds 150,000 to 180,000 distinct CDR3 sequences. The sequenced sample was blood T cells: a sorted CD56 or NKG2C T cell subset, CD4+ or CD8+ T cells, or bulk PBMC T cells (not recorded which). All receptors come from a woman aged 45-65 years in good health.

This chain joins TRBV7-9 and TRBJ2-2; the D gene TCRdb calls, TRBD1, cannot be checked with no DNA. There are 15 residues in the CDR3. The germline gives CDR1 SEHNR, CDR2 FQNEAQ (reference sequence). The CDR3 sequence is CASSLRDQEGGELFF.

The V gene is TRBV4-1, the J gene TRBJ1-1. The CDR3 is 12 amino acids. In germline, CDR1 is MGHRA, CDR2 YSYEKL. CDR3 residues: CASRTGGGEAFF.

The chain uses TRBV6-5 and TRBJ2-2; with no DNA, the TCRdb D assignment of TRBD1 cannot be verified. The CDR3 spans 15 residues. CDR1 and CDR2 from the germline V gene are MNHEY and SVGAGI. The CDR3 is CASSLLGVNTGELFF.

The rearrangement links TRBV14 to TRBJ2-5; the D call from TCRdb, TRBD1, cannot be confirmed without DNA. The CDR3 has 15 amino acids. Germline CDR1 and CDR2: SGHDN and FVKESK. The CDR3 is CASSLRDGVQETQYF.

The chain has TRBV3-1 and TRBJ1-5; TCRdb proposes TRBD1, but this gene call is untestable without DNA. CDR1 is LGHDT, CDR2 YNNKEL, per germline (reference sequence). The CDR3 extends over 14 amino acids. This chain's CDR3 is CASRLKGVSQPQHF.

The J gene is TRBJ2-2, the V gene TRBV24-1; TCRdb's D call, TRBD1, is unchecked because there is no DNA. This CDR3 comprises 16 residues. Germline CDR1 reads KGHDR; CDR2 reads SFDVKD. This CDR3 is CATSDREQGFAGELFF.

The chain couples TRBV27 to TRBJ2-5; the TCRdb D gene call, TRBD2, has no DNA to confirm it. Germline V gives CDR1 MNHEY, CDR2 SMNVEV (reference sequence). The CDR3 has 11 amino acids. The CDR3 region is CASRGAETQYF.

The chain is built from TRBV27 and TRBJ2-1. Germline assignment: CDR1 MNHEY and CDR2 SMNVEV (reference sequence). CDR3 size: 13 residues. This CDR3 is CASSLSVYNEQFF.

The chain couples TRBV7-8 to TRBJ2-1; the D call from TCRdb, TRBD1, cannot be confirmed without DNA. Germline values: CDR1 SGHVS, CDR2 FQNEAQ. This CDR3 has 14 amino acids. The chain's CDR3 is CASSNRDINYEQFF.

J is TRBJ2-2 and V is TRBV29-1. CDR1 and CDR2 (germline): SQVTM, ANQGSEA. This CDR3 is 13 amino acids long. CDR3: CSADRASTGELFF.

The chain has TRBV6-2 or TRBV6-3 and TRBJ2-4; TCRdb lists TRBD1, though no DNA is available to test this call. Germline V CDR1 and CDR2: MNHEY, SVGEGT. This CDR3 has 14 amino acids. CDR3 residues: CASSYRTEPNIQYF.

CDR3 region: CASSVGGSNYGYTF. The V and J genes are TRBV9 and TRBJ1-2. CDR1 and CDR2 (germline): SGDLS, YYNGEE. The CDR3 is 14 residues long.

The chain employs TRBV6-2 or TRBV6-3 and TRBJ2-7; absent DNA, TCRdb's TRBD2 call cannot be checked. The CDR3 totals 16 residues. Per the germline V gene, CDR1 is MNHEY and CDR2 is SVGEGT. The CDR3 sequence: CASSYFGREGDYEQYF.

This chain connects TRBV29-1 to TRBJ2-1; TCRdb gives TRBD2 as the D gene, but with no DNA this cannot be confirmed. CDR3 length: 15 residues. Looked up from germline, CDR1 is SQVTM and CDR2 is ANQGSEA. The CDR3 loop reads CSVEPQGLAYNEQFF.

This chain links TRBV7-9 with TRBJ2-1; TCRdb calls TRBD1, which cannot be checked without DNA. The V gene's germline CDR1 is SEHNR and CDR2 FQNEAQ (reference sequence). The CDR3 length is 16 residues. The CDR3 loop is CASSSNTGFGGNEQFF.

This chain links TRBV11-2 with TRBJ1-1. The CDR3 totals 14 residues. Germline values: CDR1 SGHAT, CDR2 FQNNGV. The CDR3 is CASSPGGPGTEAFF.

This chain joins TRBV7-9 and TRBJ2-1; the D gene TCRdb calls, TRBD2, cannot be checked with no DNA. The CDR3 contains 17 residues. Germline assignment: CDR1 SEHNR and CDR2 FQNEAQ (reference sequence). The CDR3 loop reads CASSLAPAGGTYNEQFF.

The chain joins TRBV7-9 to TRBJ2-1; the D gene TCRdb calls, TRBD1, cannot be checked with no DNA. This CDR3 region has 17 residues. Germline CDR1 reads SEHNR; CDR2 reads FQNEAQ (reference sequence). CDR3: CATNLLSEQGNLDEQFF.

CDR3 in amino acids: CASSQVPGQGWNSEAFF. This chain uses TRBV4-1 with TRBJ1-1; TCRdb proposes TRBD1, but this gene call is untestable without DNA. Germline V gives CDR1 MGHRA, CDR2 YSYEKL. CDR3 length: 17 residues.

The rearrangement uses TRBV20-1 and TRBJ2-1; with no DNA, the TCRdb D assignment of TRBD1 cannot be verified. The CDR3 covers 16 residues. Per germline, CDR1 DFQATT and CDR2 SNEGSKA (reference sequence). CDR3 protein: CSARPLDRGNYNEQFF.

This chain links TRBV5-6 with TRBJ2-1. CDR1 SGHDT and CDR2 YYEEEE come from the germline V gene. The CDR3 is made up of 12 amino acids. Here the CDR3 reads CASRLALHGEFF.

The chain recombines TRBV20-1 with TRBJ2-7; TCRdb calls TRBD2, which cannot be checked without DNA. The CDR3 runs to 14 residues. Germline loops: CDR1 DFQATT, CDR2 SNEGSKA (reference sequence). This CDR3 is CSARAFTSGREQYF.

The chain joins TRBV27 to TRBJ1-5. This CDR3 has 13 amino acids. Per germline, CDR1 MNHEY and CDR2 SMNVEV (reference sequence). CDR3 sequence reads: CASSFIWDQPQHF.

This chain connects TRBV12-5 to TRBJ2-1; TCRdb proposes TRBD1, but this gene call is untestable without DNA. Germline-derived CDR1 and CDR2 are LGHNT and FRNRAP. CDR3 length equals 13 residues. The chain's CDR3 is CASWGSTHNEQFF.

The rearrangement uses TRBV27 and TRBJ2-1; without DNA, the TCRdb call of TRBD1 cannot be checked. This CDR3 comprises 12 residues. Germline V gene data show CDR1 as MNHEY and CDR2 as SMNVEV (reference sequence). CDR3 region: CASSDILNEQFF.